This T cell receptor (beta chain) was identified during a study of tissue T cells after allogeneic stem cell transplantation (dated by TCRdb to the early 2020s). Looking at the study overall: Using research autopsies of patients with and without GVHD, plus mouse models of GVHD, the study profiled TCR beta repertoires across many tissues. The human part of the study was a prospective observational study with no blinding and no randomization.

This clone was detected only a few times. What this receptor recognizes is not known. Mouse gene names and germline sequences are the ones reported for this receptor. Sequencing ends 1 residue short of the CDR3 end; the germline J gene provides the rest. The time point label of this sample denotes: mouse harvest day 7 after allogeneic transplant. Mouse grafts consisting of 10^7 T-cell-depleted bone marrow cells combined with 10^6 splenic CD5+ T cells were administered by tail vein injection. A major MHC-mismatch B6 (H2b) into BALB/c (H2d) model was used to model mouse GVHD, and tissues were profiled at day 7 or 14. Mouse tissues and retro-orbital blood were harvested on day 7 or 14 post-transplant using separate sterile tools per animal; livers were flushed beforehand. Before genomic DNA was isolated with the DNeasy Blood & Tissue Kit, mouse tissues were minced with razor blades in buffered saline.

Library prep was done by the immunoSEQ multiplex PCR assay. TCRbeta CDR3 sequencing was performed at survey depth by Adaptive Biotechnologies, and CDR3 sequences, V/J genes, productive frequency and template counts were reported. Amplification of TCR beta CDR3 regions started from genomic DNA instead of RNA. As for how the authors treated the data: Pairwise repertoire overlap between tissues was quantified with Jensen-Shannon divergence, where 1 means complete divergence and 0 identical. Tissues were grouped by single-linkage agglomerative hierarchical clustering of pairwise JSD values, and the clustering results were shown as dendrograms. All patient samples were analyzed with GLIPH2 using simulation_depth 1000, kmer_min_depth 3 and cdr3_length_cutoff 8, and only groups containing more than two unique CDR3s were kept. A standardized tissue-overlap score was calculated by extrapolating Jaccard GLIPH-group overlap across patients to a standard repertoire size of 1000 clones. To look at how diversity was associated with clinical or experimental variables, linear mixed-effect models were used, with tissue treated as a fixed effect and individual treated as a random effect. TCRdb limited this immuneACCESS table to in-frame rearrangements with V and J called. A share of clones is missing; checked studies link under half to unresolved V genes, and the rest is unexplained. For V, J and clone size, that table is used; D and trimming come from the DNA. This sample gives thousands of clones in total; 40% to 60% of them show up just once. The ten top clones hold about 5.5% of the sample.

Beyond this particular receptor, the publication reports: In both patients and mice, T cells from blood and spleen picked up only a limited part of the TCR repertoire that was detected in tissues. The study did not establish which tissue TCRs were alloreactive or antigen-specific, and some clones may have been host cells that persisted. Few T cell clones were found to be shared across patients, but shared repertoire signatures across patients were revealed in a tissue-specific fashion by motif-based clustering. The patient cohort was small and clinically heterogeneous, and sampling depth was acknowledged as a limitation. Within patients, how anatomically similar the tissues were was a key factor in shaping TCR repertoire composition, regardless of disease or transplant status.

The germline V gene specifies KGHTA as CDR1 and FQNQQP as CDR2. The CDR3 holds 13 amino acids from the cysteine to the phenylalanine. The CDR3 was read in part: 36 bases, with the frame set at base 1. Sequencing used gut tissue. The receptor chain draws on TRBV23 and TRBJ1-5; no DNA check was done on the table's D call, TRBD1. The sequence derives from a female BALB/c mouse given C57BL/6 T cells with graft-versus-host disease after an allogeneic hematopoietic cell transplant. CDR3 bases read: TGCTCCAGCAGTCAAAGGGACAGCCAGGCTCCGCTT. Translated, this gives CSSSQRDSQAPL. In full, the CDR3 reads CSSSQRDSQAPLF.